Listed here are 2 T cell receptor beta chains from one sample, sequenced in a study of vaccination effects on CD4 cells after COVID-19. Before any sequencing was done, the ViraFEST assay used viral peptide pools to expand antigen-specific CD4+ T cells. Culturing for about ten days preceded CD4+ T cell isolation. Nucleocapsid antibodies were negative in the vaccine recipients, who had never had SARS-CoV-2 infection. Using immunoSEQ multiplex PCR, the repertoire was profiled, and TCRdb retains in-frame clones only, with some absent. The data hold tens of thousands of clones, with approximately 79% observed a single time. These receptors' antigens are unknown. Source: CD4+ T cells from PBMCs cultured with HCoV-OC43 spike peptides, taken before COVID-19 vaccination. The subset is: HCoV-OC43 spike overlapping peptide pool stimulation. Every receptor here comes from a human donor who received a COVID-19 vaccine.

The CDR3 protein is CASSPRTGGSYEQYV. The CDR3 coding sequence is TGTGCCAGCAGTCCCAGGACAGGGGGCTCCTACGAGCAGTACGTC. The V gene is TRBV6-5, the J gene TRBJ2-7, with 10 nucleotides matching TRBD1. There are 15 residues in the CDR3. Germline V CDR1 and CDR2: MNHEY, SVGAGI. The trim removed 5 bases at V and 0 bases at J, leaving 4 bases unmatched.

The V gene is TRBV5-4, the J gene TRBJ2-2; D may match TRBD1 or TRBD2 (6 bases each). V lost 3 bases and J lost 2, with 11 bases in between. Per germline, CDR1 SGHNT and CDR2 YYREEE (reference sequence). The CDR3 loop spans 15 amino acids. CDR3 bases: TGTGCCAGCAGCTGGGGGGCCCCCAACACCGGGGAGCTGTTTTTT. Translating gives CASSWGAPNTGELFF.